This T cell receptor beta chain was captured by sequencing in a study of shared clonotypes between healthy human individuals. Study-level findings and limits: What limited the represented genetic and exposure-history diversity was the small number of donors.

About this clone: Antigen specificity is unknown.

This CDR3 region has 11 residues. CDR1 is SQVTM and CDR2 is ANQGSEA in the germline V gene. Assay execution took place at the deep level. The sorted-subset replicate PCRs were given approximately 190 ng DNA, which is about 29,000 T cell genomes. This table comes from immunoSEQ multiplex PCR, and its TCRdb copy is limited to in-frame clones, with some not included. The repertoire holds about 360,000 clones, with about 70% as singletons. V gene TRBV29-1 combines with J gene TRBJ1-2; unclear D gene. The sequence was collected from a man aged 25 to 40 in good health. Sample: memory CD4+ T cells sorted from blood. Specified subset: CD45RA-negative fraction. DNA of the CDR3: TGCACCGTAGACCGGGCCTATGGCTACACCTTC. Amino acid sequence: CTVDRAYGYTF.